This T cell receptor (beta chain) was sequenced in a study of T cells in Graves' hyperthyroidism and ophthalmopathy. There are a few counts of this clonotype. The V end lost 0 bases, the J end lost 0 bases, and 9 bases lay between the germline ends. This CDR3 region has 16 residues. In germline, CDR1 is SGHTS, CDR2 YDEGEE. Researchers took RNA transcripts and amplified the TCR beta CDR3 regions from them. When the TCR CDR3 underwent first-round RT-PCR, the HTBI primer set was used. TCRdb fed the multiplex PCR reads into MiXCR, producing one record per CDR3 protein. The repertoire includes about 840,000 distinct CDR3 sequences, about 38% of them detected once, and 8.9% sits in the top ten.

The sample consisted of blood. The V gene is TRBV5-8, the J gene TRBJ2-2; D possibly corresponds to TRBD1 (5 bases). The TCR originated in a man aged 18 to 29 with Graves' hyperthyroidism. The CDR3 loop is CASSLADTTNTGELFF. Here the CDR3 DNA reads TGTGCCAGCAGCTTGGCGGACACAACGAACACCGGGGAGCTGTTTTTT.